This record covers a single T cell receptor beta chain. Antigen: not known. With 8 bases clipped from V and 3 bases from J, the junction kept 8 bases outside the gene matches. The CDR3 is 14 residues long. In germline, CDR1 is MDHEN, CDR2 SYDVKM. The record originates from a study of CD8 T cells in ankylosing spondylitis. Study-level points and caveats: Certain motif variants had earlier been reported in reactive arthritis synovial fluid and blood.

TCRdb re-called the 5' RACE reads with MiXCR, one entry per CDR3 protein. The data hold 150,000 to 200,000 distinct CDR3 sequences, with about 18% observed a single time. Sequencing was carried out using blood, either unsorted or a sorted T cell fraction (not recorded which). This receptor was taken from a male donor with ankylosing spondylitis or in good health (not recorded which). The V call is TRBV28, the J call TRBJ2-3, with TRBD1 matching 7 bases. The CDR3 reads CASLDRAVTDTQYF. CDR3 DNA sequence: TGTGCCAGCCTTGACAGGGCCGTTACAGATACGCAGTATTTT.